This TCR beta chain was recorded in a study of shared clonotypes between healthy human individuals. General study points: Represented diversity (both genetic and exposure-history) was limited by the small number of donors.

None of the donors, who were healthy HIV-negative adults, had recently had acute infections or vaccinations. As regards this clone: Its antigen is as yet unknown.

V lost 1 base to trimming and J lost 1 base, with 15 bases between them. CDR3 length: 16 residues. The germline gives CDR1 GTSNPN, CDR2 SVGIG (reference sequence). Several immunoSEQ 96-well plates shared each subset's DNA, each plate a replicate. Some clones are missing from TCRdb's copy, which holds only in-frame ones; the method was immunoSEQ multiplex PCR. Here the sample spans about 490,000 clones, 70% to 85% being singletons. This chain connects TRBV30 to TRBJ2-3, with D possibly TRBD2 on 6 matching bases. Sequencing was done on a sample of PBMCs. This TCR was recovered from a woman in her forties in good health. Some clones in this sample may be carry-over from other donors' samples. CDR3 loop: CAWSASLASRTDTQYF. The CDR3 bases are TGTGCCTGGAGTGCTAGCCTAGCGTCTCGCACAGATACGCAGTATTTT.